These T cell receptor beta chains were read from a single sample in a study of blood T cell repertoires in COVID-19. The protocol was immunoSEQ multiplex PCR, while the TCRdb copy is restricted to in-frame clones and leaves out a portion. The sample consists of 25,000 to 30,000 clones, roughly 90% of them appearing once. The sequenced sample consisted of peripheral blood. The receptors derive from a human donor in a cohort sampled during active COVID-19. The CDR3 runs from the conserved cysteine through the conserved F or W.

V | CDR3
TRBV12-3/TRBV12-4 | CASNLDRVTEAFF
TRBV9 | CASSAGQSYEQYF
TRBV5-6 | CASSQRGREQYF
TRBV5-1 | CASSPGETQYF
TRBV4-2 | CASSPPGGAGYNEQFF
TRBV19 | CAAATGHNEQFF
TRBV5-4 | CASSLSGAANEQFF
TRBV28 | CASSFPGQGYNSPLHF
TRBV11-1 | CASSSLPVSYGYTF
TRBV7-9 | CASSFSRDRNSYEQYF
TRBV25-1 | CASSEFSNTQYF
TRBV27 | CASSLLGGPTDTQYF
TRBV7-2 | CACALQGSNQPQHF
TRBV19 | CASSLASGDSGANVLTF
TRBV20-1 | CSAIDWETQYF
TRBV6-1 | CASSVARGRLFSGANVLTF
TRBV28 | CASSLGRGAANEKLFF
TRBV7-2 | CASSLMGTDSYEQYF
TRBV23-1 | CASSARGGLGIPYAEAFF
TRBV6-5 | CASGGEGEKLFF
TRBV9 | CASSVGRGVSEQYF
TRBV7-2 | CASSLDPRGRLSYEQYF
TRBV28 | CASSLQQANQPQHF
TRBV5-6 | CASSPSWGRQETQYF
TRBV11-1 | CASSPGLAGNEQFF
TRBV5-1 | CASSLGGTGQGYGYTF
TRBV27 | CASSRGGTGELFF
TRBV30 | CAWSAYRVNSPLHF
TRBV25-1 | CASSGDTSNEKLFF
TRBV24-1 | CATSETRDTKETQYF
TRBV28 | CASRTYVDMNTEAFF
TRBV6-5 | CATQGAGSEQYF
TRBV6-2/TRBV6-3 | CASSYLGQGFDTQYF
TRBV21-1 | CASSKGLAGDTYEQYF
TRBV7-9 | CASTPRTGGAQTEAFF
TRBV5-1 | CASSRVPGGISGSYEQYF
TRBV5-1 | CASSLWRRGTDTQYF
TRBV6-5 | CASSWGGKPEAFF
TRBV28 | CATSGGVGQPQHF
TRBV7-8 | CASSLVATSRETQYF
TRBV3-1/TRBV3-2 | CASSPGKTGSTDTQYF
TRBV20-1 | CSATDYSTQFF
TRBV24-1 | CATSDQDRDQPQHF
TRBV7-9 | CASSLGAGSETQYF
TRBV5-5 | CASSLQGGDSNQPQHF
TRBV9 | CASAPGQGIGNTIYF
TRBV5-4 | CASSSLAGGLDEQFF
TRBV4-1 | CASSQPGTTYGYTF